This is a list of T cell receptor beta chains from one sample in a study of cytomegalovirus exposure and HLA in healthy donors. Libraries were prepared by immunoSEQ multiplex PCR; TCRdb keeps only in-frame clonotypes and omits some of them. The table records more than 90,000 clones, around three quarters of them present only once. The sequenced material came from PBMCs. Receptor source: a young man in good health and CMV-seropositive. The CDR3 runs from the conserved cysteine through the conserved F or W. D genes are given only for firm matches. Some rows mark clone size as missing; the rest say once, few, many or name a class of expanded clone.

J: TRBJ2-1; size: .; D: .; V: TRBV4-3; DNA: TGCGCCAGCAGCCAAGATTTCTTGGGGGCTAGCTCCTACAATGAGCAGTTCTTC; CDR3: CASSQDFLGASSYNEQFF
J: TRBJ2-7; size: .; D: .; V: TRBV9; DNA: TGTGCCAGCAGCGGGGGGACTCGGGCCTACGAGCAGTACTTC; CDR3: CASSGGTRAYEQYF
J: TRBJ2-1; size: .; D: .; V: TRBV27; DNA: TGTGCCAGCAGTTTATACAGGGCCCCTGGGTCCGAGCAGTTCTTC; CDR3: CASSLYRAPGSEQFF
J: TRBJ1-5; size: .; D: .; V: TRBV7-2; DNA: TGTGCCAGCAGCCCACGGGGACATACCAATCAGCCCCAGCATTTT; CDR3: CASSPRGHTNQPQHF
J: TRBJ2-1; size: few; D: TRBD2; V: TRBV30; DNA: TGTGCCTGGAGTGTAGATAGCGGGGCTAACAATGAGCAGTTCTTC; CDR3: CAWSVDSGANNEQFF
J: TRBJ1-1; size: .; D: .; V: TRBV9; DNA: TGTGCCAGCAGCCCTCGGGGGGTAACGAACACTGAAGCTTTCTTT; CDR3: CASSPRGVTNTEAFF
J: TRBJ1-5; size: .; D: .; V: TRBV6-1; DNA: TGTGCCAGCAGTGGCACAGGGTGGGGGCCGGAGCCCCAGCATTTT; CDR3: CASSGTGWGPEPQHF
J: TRBJ2-7; size: .; D: TRBD1; V: TRBV10-2; DNA: TGCGCCAGCAGTGACCCTACAGGGGTCTCCTACGAGCAGTACTTC; CDR3: CASSDPTGVSYEQYF
J: TRBJ2-7; size: .; D: TRBD2; V: TRBV4-1; DNA: TGCGCCAGCAGCCAAGCTAGCGGCTCCTACGAGCAGTACTTC; CDR3: CASSQASGSYEQYF
J: TRBJ2-3; size: .; D: .; V: TRBV19; DNA: TGTGCCAGTAGTATAGATCTCGCAGGGGGCACAGATACGCAGTATTTT; CDR3: CASSIDLAGGTDTQYF
J: TRBJ2-5; size: once; D: TRBD2; V: TRBV7-2; DNA: TGTGCCAGCAGCTTAGATCCGCGGGGGGGCCGGAAGACCCAGTACTTC; CDR3: CASSLDPRGGRKTQYF
J: TRBJ1-4; size: once; D: .; V: TRBV29-1; DNA: TGCAGCGTGGAGGGTGCAGGGGACTATAATGAAAAACTGTTTTTT; CDR3: CSVEGAGDYNEKLFF
J: TRBJ1-6; size: .; D: .; V: TRBV18; DNA: TGTGCCAGCTCACAAGAGGGGGTCCCTTCACCCCTCCACTTT; CDR3: CASSQEGVPSPLHF
J: TRBJ1-4; size: once; D: .; V: TRBV12-5; DNA: TGTGCTAGTGGTTTTGGGCAGTCTAATGAAAAACTGTTTTTT; CDR3: CASGFGQSNEKLFF
J: TRBJ2-5; size: .; D: .; V: TRBV27; DNA: TGTGCCAGCAGTGCGAATATCGGACAAGAGGAGACCCAGTACTTC; CDR3: CASSANIGQEETQYF
J: TRBJ1-3; size: .; D: .; V: TRBV9; DNA: TGTGCCAGCAGCGGAGCCACAGATATTAGAAACACCATATATTTT; CDR3: CASSGATDIRNTIYF